These T cell receptor beta chains were read from a single sample in a study of response to subunit inactivated influenza vaccine. Via MiXCR, TCRdb re-called the RT-PCR reads, giving one row per CDR3 protein. The profile shows roughly 700,000 distinct CDR3 sequences, about 14% of them singletons. Material: PBMCs from blood, obtained 14 days before vaccination. Receptor source: a man aged 45 to 65 who received an inactivated influenza vaccine. Both conserved end residues are part of each CDR3. A D gene is named only where the DNA matches it firmly. Clone sizes are given selectively: once, few, many, or a class where the clone is expanded.

clone_size j_call d_call v_call cdr3_nt cdr3_aa
few TRBJ1-1 TRBD1 TRBV12-3/TRBV12-4 TGTGCCAGCAGTCGTTATAAAGGGACAGCAAAAGCTTTCTTT CASSRYKGTAKAFF
few TRBJ2-7 TRBD1 TRBV27 TGTGCCAGCAGTAAATCACCGAGACAGGGGGGGATGTACGAGCAGTACTTC CASSKSPRQGGMYEQYF
- TRBJ2-7 TRBD2 TRBV3-1 TGTGCCAGCAGCCCAGGAACTAGCGGGTGGAACGAGCAGTACTTC CASSPGTSGWNEQYF
- TRBJ2-5 - TRBV29-1 TGCAGCGTTGGGGCCTTTCCCTACTACGACCAAGAGACCCAGTACTTC CSVGAFPYYDQETQYF
many TRBJ2-5 - TRBV5-1 TGCGCCAGCAGCTTGGGGGGGAGGAGACCACAAGAGACCCAGTACTTC CASSLGGRRPQETQYF
- TRBJ1-2 TRBD1 TRBV6-1 TGTGCCAGCAGCTTTGACAGGGGAAGTTATGGCTACACCTTC CASSFDRGSYGYTF
- TRBJ1-3 - TRBV4-3 TGCGCCAGCAGCCAAGGAGCTGGGGGCATCGGAAACACCATATATTTT CASSQGAGGIGNTIYF
many TRBJ1-1 - TRBV7-9 TGTGCCAGCAGCCTCCTCGGGTACCCTCGCCTTAACACTGAAGCTTTCTTT CASSLLGYPRLNTEAFF
many TRBJ2-5 - TRBV12-3/TRBV12-4 TGTGCCAGCAGTTTTTCCACGGAAGAGACCCAGTACTTC CASSFSTEETQYF
- TRBJ1-1 TRBD1 TRBV5-1 TGCGCCAGCAGCTTTCAGCCAGGGGGCGCGGGCACTGAAGCTTTCTTT CASSFQPGGAGTEAFF
- TRBJ1-3 - TRBV29-1 TGCAGCGGGTGGACAGATGGAAACACCATATATTTT CSGWTDGNTIYF
many TRBJ1-1 - TRBV3-1 TGTGCCAGCAGGGCCGGGCAGAACACTGAAGCTTTCTTT CASRAGQNTEAFF
many TRBJ2-1 - TRBV6-1 TGTGCCAGCAGCCCCAGGGGATCCTACAATGAGCAGTTCTTC CASSPRGSYNEQFF
few TRBJ2-5 - TRBV7-9 TGTGCCAGCAGTCAGGGACCCAGGCTCCTAGAGACCCAGTACTTC CASSQGPRLLETQYF
- TRBJ2-7 - TRBV5-1 TGCGCCAGCAGCTTGGATCCAGGGATGGGGTACGAGCAGTACTTC CASSLDPGMGYEQYF
- TRBJ1-5 - TRBV30 TGTGCCTGGAGTGTAAGTCGGACCCTGGGCACTCAGCCCCAGCATTTT CAWSVSRTLGTQPQHF
few TRBJ1-1 TRBD1 TRBV6-5 TGTGCCAGCAGACGGACAGGGGGCGAAGCTTTCTTT CASRRTGGEAFF
few TRBJ2-7 - TRBV20-1 TGCAGTACATCAAGTCCCAAGCGGAGGAGCTCCTACGAGCAGTACTTC CSTSSPKRRSSYEQYF
- TRBJ1-2 - TRBV5-1 TGCGCCAGCAGCTTGAGGATCAACTATGGCTACACCTTC CASSLRINYGYTF
few TRBJ2-5 TRBD2 TRBV5-1 TGCGCCAGCAGCTTGGTCCGGACTAGCGGGGGGGCCTTGGGAGAGACCCAGTACTTC CASSLVRTSGGALGETQYF
- TRBJ1-5 TRBD1 TRBV4-1 TGCGCCAGCAGCCAAGCAGGGGGCCGGAGCAATCAGCCCCAGCATTTT CASSQAGGRSNQPQHF
few TRBJ2-7 - TRBV30 TGTGCCTGGAGTGTTCCCGGGACTGCCGGCTTC CAWSVPGTAGF
few TRBJ2-5 - TRBV20-1 TGCAGTGCTAGAGATGCGGCTGATCAAGAGACCCAGTACTTC CSARDAADQETQYF
- TRBJ2-2 - TRBV20-1 TGCAGTGCTAGACGTGGAGGCGCGAACACCGGGGAGCTGTTTTTT CSARRGGANTGELFF
- TRBJ2-5 TRBD2 TRBV5-4 TGTGCCAGTGAGCGTGGGGGCCTAGCGGGGGGTCTCGGGGAGACCCAGTACTTC CASERGGLAGGLGETQYF
- TRBJ1-2 - TRBV6-5 TGTGCCAGCAGTTACGACGGATCTCTAACCTATGGCTACACCTTC CASSYDGSLTYGYTF
few TRBJ1-4 - TRBV20-1 TGCAGTGCTAGCTTCTGGGGGGTCCGGGGGGAAAAACTGTTTTTT CSASFWGVRGEKLFF
few TRBJ1-4 - TRBV18 TGTGCCAGCTCACCACGGCAGAGTAATGAAAAACTGTTTTTT CASSPRQSNEKLFF
few TRBJ2-3 - TRBV28 TGTGCCAGCAGTCCATATGACAGGAGTCGGACAGATACGCAGTATTTT CASSPYDRSRTDTQYF
few TRBJ2-3 TRBD2 TRBV20-1 TGCAGTGCTAGAGATCCCGGGACTAGCGCTTTAGATACGCAGTATTTT CSARDPGTSALDTQYF
few TRBJ2-1 TRBD1 TRBV12-3/TRBV12-4 TGTGCCAGCAGTTTCCGGGGACAGGGGCCCAACAATGAGCAGTTCTTC CASSFRGQGPNNEQFF
- TRBJ1-2 - TRBV5-1 TGCGCCAGCAGCGCGGAGGGTCAGATCTATGGCTACACCTTC CASSAEGQIYGYTF
few TRBJ2-5 - TRBV20-1 TGCAGTGCTAGAGCAATTGTGGGGGAGACCCAGTACTTC CSARAIVGETQYF
- TRBJ2-5 - TRBV29-1 TGCAGCGTTGAACAGGGTCCCGGGCAAGAGACCCAGTACTTC CSVEQGPGQETQYF
few TRBJ2-3 - TRBV20-1 TGCAGTGCTAGAGGGGGGGTAGCAGATACGCAGTATTTT CSARGGVADTQYF
few TRBJ2-2 - TRBV20-1 TGCAGTGCTAGATGGACGGCGAACACCGGGGAGCTGTTTTTT CSARWTANTGELFF
- TRBJ2-2 - TRBV10-3 TGTGCCATCAGTGCCGGGGATTCCGGGGAGCTGTTTTTT CAISAGDSGELFF
many TRBJ1-1 TRBD1 TRBV5-1 TGCGCCAGCAGCCCGCGGACAGGGGTAGGGGACACTGAAGCTTTCTTT CASSPRTGVGDTEAFF
- TRBJ2-3 - TRBV20-1 TGCAGTGCTTCATATCGGTGGGATACGCAGTATTTT CSASYRWDTQYF
- TRBJ2-7 TRBD1 TRBV12-3/TRBV12-4 TGTGCCAGCAGTTTCCCGTCAGGGGGCGAGCAGTACTTC CASSFPSGGEQYF
- TRBJ1-2 - TRBV5-5 TGTGCCAGCAGCTTGTCAGGGGCGACTATCTATGGCTACACCTTC CASSLSGATIYGYTF
- TRBJ1-5 TRBD1 TRBV10-3 TGTGCCATCAGTGACCCCGGACAGGGGAGCAATCAGCCCCAGCATTTT CAISDPGQGSNQPQHF
few TRBJ2-7 TRBD1 TRBV28 TGTGCCAGCAGCCCGACAGGGGGTAGGAGGAACGAGCAGTACTTC CASSPTGGRRNEQYF
few TRBJ1-2 - TRBV4-3 TGCGCCAGCAGCCAAGGAAGTGGGACAACCTATGGCTACACCTTC CASSQGSGTTYGYTF
few TRBJ2-1 TRBD2 TRBV10-3 TGTGCCATCAGTGACGTAGCGGGAGGGGCCAATGAGCAGTTCTTC CAISDVAGGANEQFF
few TRBJ1-2 - TRBV7-9 TGTGCCAGCAGCTTAGGGTCAGGGCCTAACTATGGCTACACCTTC CASSLGSGPNYGYTF
- TRBJ2-1 TRBD2 TRBV9 TGTGCCAGCAGCGAGCGGGGGAGGGACAATGAGCAGTTCTTC CASSERGRDNEQFF
once TRBJ2-5 TRBD1 TRBV7-8 TGTGCCACGACAGGGATTGGAGAGACCCAGTACTTC CATTGIGETQYF
many TRBJ2-7 - TRBV28 TGTGCCAGCAGCCGAGGGGGAGCCTACGAGCAGTACTTC CASSRGGAYEQYF
few TRBJ1-5 - TRBV12-3/TRBV12-4 TGTGCCAGCAGTGATCAGCTTTATAGCAATCAGCCCCAGCATTTT CASSDQLYSNQPQHF
few TRBJ1-1 - TRBV10-3 TGTGCCATCAGTGAGTCAGTTACGAACACTGAAGCTTTCTTT CAISESVTNTEAFF
few TRBJ2-3 - TRBV5-1 TGCGCCAGCAGTCCCGGACCCCCGCGAGATACGCAGTATTTT CASSPGPPRDTQYF
- TRBJ2-7 - TRBV3-1 TGTGCCAGCAGCCAAGTTGCGGGGACGCGGGGCGCGCGGCAGTACTTC CASSQVAGTRGARQYF
- TRBJ2-5 TRBD1 TRBV6-5 TGTGCCAGCAGTTACAGGGACAGGGAACAGACCCAGTACTTC CASSYRDREQTQYF
- TRBJ2-7 TRBD1 TRBV6-2/TRBV6-3 TGTGCCAGCAGCACCCGTGGACAGGTATCAGGGCAGTACTTC CASSTRGQVSGQYF